A single sample is the source of the 2 T cell receptor beta chains below, sequenced in a study of T-cell reconstitution after alpha-beta-depleted transplantation in children. Preparation of the TCRbeta library used unique molecular identifiers. TCRdb recomputed calls from the PCR reads with MiXCR, one row per CDR3 protein. The table includes hundreds of thousands of distinct CDR3 sequences, roughly 17% detected once. Sequenced material: PBMCs from the stem cell graft donor, taken from the stem cell graft. These receptor sequences come from a human donor who donated a stem cell graft to a child with acute myeloid leukemia.

This clonotype has at least ten counts. J is TRBJ2-2 and V is TRBV7-2; a possible D gene is TRBD1 (6 bases). The CDR3 length is 16 residues. Germline V lookup: CDR1 SGHTA, CDR2 FQGNSA. Deletions cut 4 bases from V and 6 bases from J, with 18 bases between. In DNA form, the CDR3 reads TGTGCCAGCAGCTCGATACCGACAGGCCTATCCGGGGAGCTGTTTTTT. This translates into CASSSIPTGLSGELFF.

This clonotype came up a few times. The V gene is TRBV24-1, the J gene TRBJ2-6; D remains ambiguous. Germline lookup yields CDR1 KGHDR and CDR2 SFDVKD. V gave up 6 bases and J gave up 1 base, with 6 bases separating them. This CDR3 has 14 residues. The CDR3 DNA sequence: TGTGCCACCAGTAAGGGTTCTGGGGCCAACGTCCTGACTTTC. Translated, it gives CATSKGSGANVLTF.